What follows are 24 T cell receptor beta chains derived from one specimen sequenced in a study of T cell responses to AZD1222 COVID-19 vaccine. Using immunoSEQ multiplex PCR, the repertoire was profiled, and TCRdb retains in-frame clones only, with some absent. The repertoire has about 120,000 clones, approximately 90% of them found once; the top ten carry roughly 4.7%. This specimen consisted of peripheral blood, obtained on day 0 of AZD1222 vaccination. These receptor sequences come from an adult in good health.

The chain recombines TRBV2 with TRBJ1-5; TRBD1 agrees at 7 bases. The V gene's germline CDR1 is SNHLY and CDR2 FYNNEI. This CDR3 has 15 residues. The J segment lost 4 bases and the V segment lost 5 bases, leaving 8 bases of the junction unmatched. The CDR3 DNA sequence: TGTGCCAGCAGTACTGACAGGGAGAAGAATCAGCCCCAGCATTTT. Its protein is CASSTDREKNQPQHF.

J is TRBJ2-2 and V is TRBV19, with D maybe TRBD1 (6 bases). V was pared by 6 bases and J by 5 bases, with 13 bases between. The CDR3 length is 14 residues. Germline V CDR1 and CDR2: LNHDA, SQIVND (reference sequence). CDR3 sequence: CASRNTGYTGELFF. As DNA, the CDR3 is TGTGCCAGTAGAAATACAGGGTATACCGGGGAGCTGTTTTTT.

The genes are TRBV5-1 and TRBJ2-7; no reliable D call. The CDR3 contains 14 residues. Germline assignment: CDR1 SGHRS and CDR2 YFSETQ. Deletions cut 0 bases from V and 5 bases from J, with 12 bases between. In nucleotides, the CDR3 is TGCGCCAGCAGCTTGGAACAGTTAGTCCACGAGCAGTACTTC. Its protein product is CASSLEQLVHEQYF.

This clone was recorded once. The gene calls are TRBV5-8 and TRBJ2-3; maybe TRBD2 (5 bases). CDR3 length: 16 amino acids. Germline V gene lookup returns CDR1 SGHTS and CDR2 YDEGEE. With 3 bases removed from V and 2 bases from J, the gap between germline ends came to 16 bases. The CDR3 coding sequence is TGTGCCAGCAGCTCCGGAGCGGAATACCTCACAGATACGCAGTATTTT. Translated, it gives CASSSGAEYLTDTQYF.

Only one count was recorded for this clone. The chain combines TRBV6-6 with TRBJ1-2; no firm D call. Germline V gene sequence: CDR1 MNHNY, CDR2 SVGAGI (reference sequence). The CDR3 covers 12 residues. V lost 2 bases and J 2 bases, leaving 3 bases between the germline ends. The CDR3 sequence: CASSYTNYGYTF. The CDR3 DNA is TGTGCCAGCAGTTACACGAACTATGGCTACACCTTC.

The V call is TRBV6-6, the J call TRBJ1-2; 9 bases are a match to TRBD1. The germline V gene has CDR1 MNHNY and CDR2 SVGAGI (reference sequence). The CDR3 runs 19 residues. V dropped 6 bases and J dropped 6; count of bases not matched to a gene: 23. CDR3 loop: CASSRRLLFLGQGWDGYTF. In DNA, the CDR3 is TGTGCCAGCAGCCGACGACTCTTATTTCTGGGACAGGGTTGGGATGGCTACACCTTC.

The J gene is TRBJ1-5, the V gene TRBV5-1, with D possibly matching TRBD1 (5 bases). The CDR3 has 16 residues. Trimming left V 1 base short and J 7 bases short, with 18 bases between. Germline assignment: CDR1 SGHRS and CDR2 YFSETQ. The chain's CDR3 is CASSLSGRDSGQPQHF. DNA for the CDR3: TGCGCCAGCAGCTTGTCCGGCAGGGATAGCGGGCAGCCCCAGCATTTT.

The genes are TRBV4-2 and TRBJ2-7; D gene uncertain. The CDR3 runs to 13 residues. Germline values: CDR1 LGHNA, CDR2 YNFKEQ. Trimming stripped 5 bases from V and 5 bases from J, with 13 bases between. Here the CDR3 reads CASSKSVPHEQYF. CDR3 coding DNA: TGTGCCAGCAGCAAGTCGGTTCCTCACGAGCAGTACTTC.

The chain uses TRBV4-1 and TRBJ2-3; 11 positions agree with TRBD2. The junction had 5 bases not matched to a gene; V was cut back by 3 bases and J by 6 bases. In germline, CDR1 is MGHRA, CDR2 YSYEKL. The CDR3 consists of 15 residues. CDR3 sequence: CASSQILAGADTQYF. CDR3 coding DNA: TGCGCCAGCAGCCAGATACTAGCGGGGGCCGATACGCAGTATTTT.

The chain joins TRBV2 to TRBJ2-1; perhaps TRBD1 as D (6 bases). V lost 5 bases and J 16 bases, leaving 21 bases between the germline ends. Looked up from germline, CDR1 is SNHLY and CDR2 is FYNNEI. This CDR3 has 13 residues. CDR3 nucleotide sequence: TGTGCCAGCAGTTTGCAACCCCGGCACAGGGCTTTCTTC. Protein: CASSLQPRHRAFF.

Only one count was recorded for this clone. V usage is TRBV5-8 and J usage is TRBJ1-5; D unresolved. Trimming removed 4 bases from V and 0 bases from J, with 11 bases in between. The CDR3 is 15 residues long. Germline CDR1 is SGHTS and CDR2 is YDEGEE. This CDR3 is CASSPGQLSNQPQHF. CDR3 DNA: TGTGCCAGCAGCCCCGGGCAGCTTAGCAATCAGCCCCAGCATTTT.

The rearrangement joins TRBV24-1 to TRBJ2-3; TRBD1 aligns across 11 bases. The ends lost 5 bases at V and 3 bases at J; junction bases unmatched: 6. The CDR3 is 16 residues long. In germline, CDR1 is KGHDR, CDR2 SFDVKD. The CDR3 region is CATSAPGQGVTDTQYF. The CDR3 DNA reads as TGTGCCACCAGTGCTCCGGGACAGGGGGTTACAGATACGCAGTATTTT.

V and J are TRBV5-4 and TRBJ1-4; the D is unclear. The CDR3 extends over 13 amino acids. In germline, CDR1 is SGHNT, CDR2 YYREEE (reference sequence). V was trimmed by 4 bases and J by 8 bases, leaving 12 bases between them. Written as DNA, the CDR3 is TGTGCCAGCAGCGCCTTACCCGGGGAAAAACTGTTTTTT. This translates into CASSALPGEKLFF.

The chain is built from TRBV6-5 and TRBJ2-6; tentative D call: TRBD1 (6 bases). The CDR3 is 15 amino acids. The V end was cut by 6 bases, the J end by 3 bases, with 12 bases between. Germline assignment: CDR1 MNHEY and CDR2 SVGAGI. As DNA, the CDR3 is TGTGCCAGCAGCTCTGCAGGGGTTGGGGCCAACGTCCTGACTTTC. The encoded protein is CASSSAGVGANVLTF.

The chain is built from TRBV3-1 (or the pseudogene TRBV3-2) and TRBJ1-1; D not resolved. The V and J ends lost 1 base and 5 bases respectively, with 11 bases between them. The CDR3 length is 14 residues. Germline lookup yields CDR1 LGHDT and CDR2 YNNKEL (reference sequence). CDR3 bases: TGTGCCAGCAGCCAAGCTCCGGGTGGGACTGAAGCTTTCTTT. Translated, it gives CASSQAPGGTEAFF.

The genes are TRBV15 and TRBJ1-5; 9 positions match TRBD1. The CDR3 loop spans 13 amino acids. Germline V gives CDR1 LNHNV, CDR2 YYDKDF (reference sequence). J was trimmed by 7 bases and V by 3 bases; bases with no gene match: 1. CDR3 coding DNA: TGTGCCACCAGCAGGGACAGGGGACAGCCCCAGCATTTT. It encodes CATSRDRGQPQHF.

The chain employs TRBV6-2 or TRBV6-3 and TRBJ1-1; the D gene is possibly TRBD1 (5 bases). Germline loops: CDR1 MNHEY, CDR2 SVGEGT. This CDR3 contains 14 residues. V was cut by 2 bases and J by 2 bases, with 9 bases left in between. DNA for the CDR3: TGTGCCAGCAGTTACGGACACTTTAACACTGAAGCTTTCTTT. Translated: CASSYGHFNTEAFF.

The chain has TRBV14 and TRBJ1-3; D uncertain. V was pared by 0 bases and J by 4 bases, with 10 bases between. This CDR3 is built from 15 residues. CDR1 is SGHDN and CDR2 is FVKESK in the germline V gene. CDR3 DNA: TGTGCCAGCAGCCAAGATTTCGGGCCCGGAAACACCATATATTTT. Protein sequence: CASSQDFGPGNTIYF. Full variable domain (outside the CDR3, taken from reference TRBV14 and TRBJ1-3): EAGVTQFPSHSVIEKGQTVTLRCDPISGHDNLYWYRRVMGKEIKFLLHFVKESKQDESGMPNNRFLAERTGGTYSTLKVQPAELEDSGVYFCASSQDFGPGNTIYFGEGSWLTVV.

This clone was seen a single time. In nucleotides, the CDR3 is TGTGCCAGCAGCTTAGGCGCTAACAAAAACATTCAGTACTTC. It translates to CASSLGANKNIQYF. The V gene is TRBV7-2, the J gene TRBJ2-4, with no clear D. The CDR3 runs to 14 residues. Germline CDR1 is SGHTA and CDR2 is FQGNSA. The V gene lost 1 base and the J gene lost 3 bases, with 7 bases spanning the gap.

This clone was counted a single time. This sequence joins TRBV5-1 and TRBJ1-5; D gene unclear. The CDR3 covers 16 residues. Germline-derived CDR1 and CDR2 are SGHRS and YFSETQ. Trimming took off 0 bases at V and 0 bases at J, with 10 bases between the two ends. The CDR3 sequence is CASSLGPGYSNQPQHF. The CDR3 DNA reads as TGCGCCAGCAGCTTGGGACCGGGGTATAGCAATCAGCCCCAGCATTTT.

V usage is TRBV4-3 and J usage is TRBJ2-1; D uncertain. The ends were cut back, 0 bases at V and 8 bases at J, with 5 bases in the middle. The CDR3 spans 12 residues. The V gene's germline CDR1 is LGHNA and CDR2 YSLEER. The CDR3 reads CASSQDYYEQFF. Written as DNA, the CDR3 is TGCGCCAGCAGCCAAGATTATTATGAGCAGTTCTTC.

The J gene is TRBJ1-2, the V gene TRBV7-2, with a possible D match to TRBD1 (5 bases). The CDR3 loop spans 14 amino acids. V dropped 1 base and J dropped 4 bases, with 10 bases sitting between them. CDR1 SGHTA and CDR2 FQGNSA come from the germline V gene. CDR3 nucleotide sequence: TGTGCCAGCAGCTTAGGAGGGGACCTCTATGGCTACACCTTC. Encoded protein: CASSLGGDLYGYTF.

The chain uses TRBV5-1 and TRBJ1-1, with D perhaps TRBD1 (5 bases). Germline V gene sequence: CDR1 SGHRS, CDR2 YFSETQ. The germline V and J ends were trimmed by 6 bases and 0 bases, with 15 bases remaining between them. There are 15 residues in the CDR3. CDR3 amino acids: CASTEMGRMNTEAFF. DNA for the CDR3: TGCGCCAGCACCGAAATGGGACGTATGAACACTGAAGCTTTCTTT.

Turning to this clone: The junction departs from germline at one end; a sequencing error may be responsible. The CDR3 bases are TGTGCCAGCAGTGACTCGGGCAGGGGCAATCAGCCCCAGCATTTT. Amino acids: CASSDSGRGNQPQHF. The chain links TRBV6-5 to TRBJ1-5; weak D call: TRBD1 (5 bases). The CDR3 loop spans 15 amino acids. Germline V gene data show CDR1 as MNHEY and CDR2 as SVGAGI.